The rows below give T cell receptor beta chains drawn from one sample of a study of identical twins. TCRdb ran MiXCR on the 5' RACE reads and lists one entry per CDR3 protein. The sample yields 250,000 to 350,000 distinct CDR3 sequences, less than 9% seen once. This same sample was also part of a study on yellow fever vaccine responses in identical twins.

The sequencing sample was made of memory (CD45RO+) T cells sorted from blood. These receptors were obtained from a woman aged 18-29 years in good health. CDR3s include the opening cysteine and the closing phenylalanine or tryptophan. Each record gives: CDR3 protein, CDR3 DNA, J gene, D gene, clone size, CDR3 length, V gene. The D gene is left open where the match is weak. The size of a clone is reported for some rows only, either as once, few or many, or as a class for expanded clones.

CDR3aa: CASSLDSLRVYEQYF; CDR3nt: TGTGCCAGCAGCTTAGATTCTTTGAGGGTCTACGAGCAGTACTTC; j_gene: TRBJ2-7; d_gene: NA; abundance: NA; len: 15; v_gene: TRBV7-8
CDR3aa: CASSKAVDRGSNGYTF; CDR3nt: TGTGCCAGCAGCAAGGCAGTGGACAGGGGAAGTAATGGCTACACCTTC; j_gene: TRBJ1-2; d_gene: TRBD1; abundance: many; len: 16; v_gene: TRBV7-2
CDR3aa: CASSLLSTYNEQFF; CDR3nt: TGTGCCAGCAGTTTATTGTCCACCTACAATGAGCAGTTCTTC; j_gene: TRBJ2-1; d_gene: NA; abundance: many; len: 14; v_gene: TRBV12-3/TRBV12-4
CDR3aa: CASRAGQPNSPLHF; CDR3nt: TGTGCCAGCAGGGCGGGACAGCCTAATTCACCCCTCCACTTT; j_gene: TRBJ1-6; d_gene: TRBD1; abundance: few; len: 14; v_gene: TRBV6-1
CDR3aa: CSASTAGAYNEQFF; CDR3nt: TGCAGTGCTAGCACAGCGGGGGCCTACAATGAGCAGTTCTTC; j_gene: TRBJ2-1; d_gene: TRBD2; abundance: many; len: 14; v_gene: TRBV20-1
CDR3aa: CASSVEASSYNEQFF; CDR3nt: TGTGCCAGCAGCGTAGAGGCCAGCTCCTACAATGAGCAGTTCTTC; j_gene: TRBJ2-1; d_gene: NA; abundance: few; len: 15; v_gene: TRBV9
CDR3aa: CATSGRAGSTATQYF; CDR3nt: TGTGCCACCAGTGGTCGAGCGGGGTCCACCGCTACGCAGTATTTT; j_gene: TRBJ2-3; d_gene: TRBD2; abundance: few; len: 15; v_gene: TRBV24-1
CDR3aa: CASSLWATGIGVPQHF; CDR3nt: TGTGCCAGCAGTTTATGGGCCACAGGGATCGGAGTGCCCCAGCATTTT; j_gene: TRBJ1-5; d_gene: NA; abundance: many; len: 16; v_gene: TRBV28
CDR3aa: CAISEPQSGTEAFF; CDR3nt: TGTGCCATCAGTGAGCCCCAAAGCGGGACTGAAGCTTTCTTT; j_gene: TRBJ1-1; d_gene: NA; abundance: NA; len: 14; v_gene: TRBV10-3
CDR3aa: CASTGKQGFGNQPQHF; CDR3nt: TGTGCCAGCACCGGGAAACAGGGTTTCGGCAATCAGCCCCAGCATTTT; j_gene: TRBJ1-5; d_gene: NA; abundance: many; len: 16; v_gene: TRBV28
CDR3aa: CASSQPPQGPEQFF; CDR3nt: TGCGCCAGCAGCCAGCCTCCCCAGGGGCCTGAGCAGTTCTTC; j_gene: TRBJ2-1; d_gene: NA; abundance: NA; len: 14; v_gene: TRBV4-1
CDR3aa: CASSSRKGGHNEQFF; CDR3nt: TGTGCCAGCAGCTCTAGGAAAGGAGGGCACAATGAGCAGTTCTTC; j_gene: TRBJ2-1; d_gene: NA; abundance: NA; len: 15; v_gene: TRBV11-2
CDR3aa: CSVAVLAGGGEQYF; CDR3nt: TGCAGCGTTGCGGTTTTAGCGGGAGGAGGCGAGCAGTACTTC; j_gene: TRBJ2-7; d_gene: TRBD2; abundance: many; len: 14; v_gene: TRBV29-1
CDR3aa: CASSSGRLSQYF; CDR3nt: TGTGCCAGCAGTAGCGGGAGATTGTCCCAGTACTTC; j_gene: TRBJ2-5; d_gene: TRBD2; abundance: NA; len: 12; v_gene: TRBV12-3/TRBV12-4
CDR3aa: CASSLEMRGWNGYTF; CDR3nt: TGTGCCAGCAGTTTGGAAATGAGGGGCTGGAATGGCTACACCTTC; j_gene: TRBJ1-2; d_gene: NA; abundance: many; len: 15; v_gene: TRBV12-3/TRBV12-4
CDR3aa: CASSSTTPDTQYF; CDR3nt: TGTGCCAGCAGCTCGACCACCCCAGATACGCAGTATTTT; j_gene: TRBJ2-3; d_gene: NA; abundance: few; len: 13; v_gene: TRBV7-2
CDR3aa: CASQQGYGYTF; CDR3nt: TGTGCCAGCCAACAGGGCTATGGCTACACCTTC; j_gene: TRBJ1-2; d_gene: NA; abundance: few; len: 11; v_gene: TRBV6-2/TRBV6-3
CDR3aa: CSVENVLGENKNIQYF; CDR3nt: TGCAGCGTTGAAAATGTTTTGGGGGAAAACAAAAACATTCAGTACTTC; j_gene: TRBJ2-4; d_gene: NA; abundance: many; len: 16; v_gene: TRBV29-1
CDR3aa: CASSLEWGKHNEQFF; CDR3nt: TGTGCCAGCAGCCTAGAGTGGGGAAAACACAATGAGCAGTTCTTC; j_gene: TRBJ2-1; d_gene: NA; abundance: many; len: 15; v_gene: TRBV4-2
CDR3aa: CASSFPGTESNIQYF; CDR3nt: TGTGCCAGCAGTTTCCCCGGGACAGAATCAAACATTCAGTACTTC; j_gene: TRBJ2-4; d_gene: TRBD1; abundance: NA; len: 15; v_gene: TRBV28
CDR3aa: CAISRDPGGTGFTEAFF; CDR3nt: TGTGCCATCAGCCGAGACCCGGGTGGGACAGGGTTCACTGAAGCTTTCTTT; j_gene: TRBJ1-1; d_gene: TRBD1; abundance: many; len: 17; v_gene: TRBV10-3
CDR3aa: CASSGTSGRMNTGELFF; CDR3nt: TGTGCCAGCAGCGGGACTAGCGGGAGAATGAACACCGGGGAGCTGTTTTTT; j_gene: TRBJ2-2; d_gene: TRBD2; abundance: NA; len: 17; v_gene: TRBV7-8
CDR3aa: CASSLIGPGYSNQPQHF; CDR3nt: TGTGCCAGCAGTTTGATTGGGCCAGGGTACAGCAATCAGCCCCAGCATTTT; j_gene: TRBJ1-5; d_gene: NA; abundance: NA; len: 17; v_gene: TRBV28
CDR3aa: CASSLGVGPYNEQFF; CDR3nt: TGTGCCAGCAGCCTGGGGGTGGGGCCGTACAATGAGCAGTTCTTC; j_gene: TRBJ2-1; d_gene: NA; abundance: NA; len: 15; v_gene: TRBV6-1
CDR3aa: CASSFLAGGNTGELFF; CDR3nt: TGTGCCAGCAGTTTCTTGGCAGGGGGTAACACCGGGGAGCTGTTTTTT; j_gene: TRBJ2-2; d_gene: TRBD1; abundance: NA; len: 16; v_gene: TRBV27
CDR3aa: CASSYSLGGGSNEQFF; CDR3nt: TGTGCCAGCAGTTACTCCCTCGGGGGAGGGAGTAATGAGCAGTTCTTC; j_gene: TRBJ2-1; d_gene: TRBD2; abundance: NA; len: 16; v_gene: TRBV6-5
CDR3aa: CASTTLASGNHEQFF; CDR3nt: TGTGCCAGCACCACCCTGGCTAGCGGGAACCATGAGCAGTTCTTC; j_gene: TRBJ2-1; d_gene: TRBD2; abundance: NA; len: 15; v_gene: TRBV7-9
CDR3aa: CASSLSGAMSLEQYF; CDR3nt: TGCGCCAGCAGCTTGAGCGGGGCCATGTCGCTTGAGCAGTACTTC; j_gene: TRBJ2-7; d_gene: TRBD2; abundance: many; len: 15; v_gene: TRBV5-1
CDR3aa: CASSERGVGSYNEQFF; CDR3nt: TGTGCCAGCAGTGAAAGAGGGGTGGGTTCCTACAATGAGCAGTTCTTC; j_gene: TRBJ2-1; d_gene: NA; abundance: many; len: 16; v_gene: TRBV25-1
CDR3aa: CASSFPDSHYNEQFF; CDR3nt: TGTGCCAGCAGTTTCCCGGACTCGCATTACAATGAGCAGTTCTTC; j_gene: TRBJ2-1; d_gene: NA; abundance: NA; len: 15; v_gene: TRBV27
CDR3aa: CASSVQGAEGETQYF; CDR3nt: TGCGCCAGCTCCGTACAGGGGGCCGAGGGAGAGACCCAGTACTTC; j_gene: TRBJ2-5; d_gene: TRBD1; abundance: few; len: 15; v_gene: TRBV5-1
CDR3aa: CASSQDLVSGPYEQYF; CDR3nt: TGTGCCAGCAGCCAAGATCTGGTTAGCGGGCCCTACGAGCAGTACTTC; j_gene: TRBJ2-7; d_gene: TRBD2; abundance: few; len: 16; v_gene: TRBV3-1
CDR3aa: CASSLGRINSPLHF; CDR3nt: TGTGCCAGCAGCCTCGGACGGATTAATTCACCCCTCCACTTT; j_gene: TRBJ1-6; d_gene: NA; abundance: NA; len: 14; v_gene: TRBV7-8
CDR3aa: CSARGTGAGNEQFF; CDR3nt: TGCAGTGCTAGAGGGACAGGGGCGGGCAATGAGCAGTTCTTC; j_gene: TRBJ2-1; d_gene: TRBD1; abundance: few; len: 14; v_gene: TRBV20-1
CDR3aa: CASSFLPGLESLSGYTF; CDR3nt: TGCGCCAGCAGCTTTCTTCCAGGGCTTGAGAGCCTGAGTGGCTACACCTTC; j_gene: TRBJ1-2; d_gene: NA; abundance: NA; len: 17; v_gene: TRBV5-1
CDR3aa: CASSLGGQGPEAFF; CDR3nt: TGTGCCAGCAGCCTAGGGGGACAGGGACCTGAAGCTTTCTTT; j_gene: TRBJ1-1; d_gene: TRBD1; abundance: many; len: 14; v_gene: TRBV7-9
CDR3aa: CASRRAGLGKNIQYF; CDR3nt: TGTGCCAGCAGGAGAGCGGGACTCGGCAAAAACATTCAGTACTTC; j_gene: TRBJ2-4; d_gene: TRBD2; abundance: many; len: 15; v_gene: TRBV28
CDR3aa: CASSPSAGALRGETQYF; CDR3nt: TGTGCCAGCAGCCCGTCAGCGGGGGCCCTTCGTGGAGAGACCCAGTACTTC; j_gene: TRBJ2-5; d_gene: TRBD2; abundance: many; len: 17; v_gene: TRBV7-9
CDR3aa: CATSEGGRANEQFF; CDR3nt: TGTGCCACCAGTGAGGGCGGGAGGGCCAATGAGCAGTTCTTC; j_gene: TRBJ2-1; d_gene: TRBD2; abundance: NA; len: 14; v_gene: TRBV24-1
CDR3aa: CSALSWGETQYF; CDR3nt: TGCAGTGCCCTGAGTTGGGGAGAGACCCAGTACTTC; j_gene: TRBJ2-5; d_gene: NA; abundance: many; len: 12; v_gene: TRBV20-1